This T cell receptor (beta chain) emerged from a study of vaccination and CD4 T cells after COVID-19 (dated by TCRdb to between 2020 and 2023). Background on the whole study: Convalescent patients had a positive SARS-CoV-2 result on nasal swab PCR, and of these patients, nine had mild disease and one had severe disease. Six males and four females were included in the convalescent cohort, with two Hispanic individuals, seven Caucasians, two Asians and one multiracial person represented. In control cultures, a CEFX viral epitope pool was used as positive control, an HIV-1 Nef peptide pool was used as negative control, or no peptide was added. For stimulating the cultures, overlapping spike peptide pools were used, derived from SARS-CoV-2 as well as from the common cold coronaviruses HCoV-NL63, HCoV-OC43 and HCoV-229E. Post-vaccine blood samples were taken a median of 72 days after the second vaccine dose, with a range of 14 to 241 days. Post-COVID blood samples from convalescent patients were collected a median of around 100 days after diagnosis, with a range of about 30 to 170 days. In around nine COVID-19 convalescent patients and a handful of infection-naive healthy vaccine recipients, the spike-specific CD4+ TCR repertoire before mRNA vaccination was compared with the repertoire after mRNA vaccination. Participants got two doses of the Pfizer-BioNTech BNT162b2 vaccine (n=8) or two doses of the Moderna mRNA-1273 vaccine (n=2).

What the study reported, not specific to this receptor: The study included relatively few convalescent patients and did not analyze early timepoints after natural infection. Of the vaccine-specific clones in convalescent patients, 304 of 307, or nearly all, reacted only to SARS-CoV-2 spike and did not cross-react with common cold coronaviruses. The median number of SARS-CoV-2-reactive clonotypes rose from around 20 after infection to some 40 after vaccination, but the change was not significant. In convalescent patients, a median approximately 90% of post-vaccine SARS-CoV-2-reactive clones were detected only after vaccination, suggesting vaccine-specific priming.

V is pared back by 4 bases and J by 5 bases, with 8 bases lying between the germline termini. From the germline V gene (reference sequence), CDR1 is MNHEY and CDR2 is SMNVEV. The CDR3 measures 12 amino acids from cysteine to phenylalanine. The only DNA kept is the CDR3, 36 bases in frame from the first base. The library was generated by PCR. TCR sequencing of DNA from cultured CD4+ T cells used the Oncomine TCR Beta short-read assay at the Johns Hopkins FTIC core. The QIAamp micro DNA kit was used to extract genomic DNA from the cultured CD4+ T cells. Oncomine TCR Beta libraries from cultured CD4+ T cells were pooled with unique dual indexes and sequenced on an Illumina iSeq 100. Regarding the original processing steps: Non-productive sequences were removed, and CDR3s not starting with C, not ending with F or W, or shorter than 7 amino acids were discarded. The MANAFEST web application identified antigen-specific clonotypes by comparing peptide-stimulated wells against reference wells and other culture wells. Positive clones required FDR below 0.05, an odds ratio above 5, and productive frequency above 0.1% in at least two of three replicate wells. A clonotype was classed as cross-reactive if the clonotype showed significant expansion both in SARS-CoV-2 spike wells and in at least one common cold coronavirus spike condition. Similarity between CDR3 sequences was evaluated in R version 3.6.1 using Levenshtein distances (stringdist) and unrooted phylogenetic trees (ape). The public reads were reanalyzed by TCRdb: fastp trimming at Q25, MiXCR alignment, in-frame beta chains only. Every entry covers one CDR3 protein and lists the most common genes and DNA from its rows. The V and J calls follow TCRdb's processing rather than the paper's. The sample contains over 10,000 distinct CDR3 sequences, approximately 76% of them found a single time. The ten largest account for around 20% of the sample.

The treatment or condition tag for this specimen amounts to: 10-day PBMC culture with coronavirus spike peptide pools or control peptides (ViraFEST assay). The study used the ViraFEST assay, which expanded antigen-specific T cells with peptide pools and then identified expanded clonotypes by TCR sequencing. The convalescent patients' positive SARS-CoV-2 PCR tests were from March to December 2020, which was before the Alpha, Beta and Delta variants emerged in the United States. PBMCs were cultured at under 2.5 million per well in IMDM supplemented with around 5% human AB serum and about 10 IU/ml IL-2, with roughly 9.5 ug/ml peptide pools added. Half of the culture medium was replaced with fresh IL-2-containing medium on days 3 and 7. After about 10 days of culture, CD4+ T cells were isolated by negative selection using the EasySep CD4+ T cell isolation kit. PBMCs were separated from whole blood using Ficoll-Paque Plus gradient centrifugation and then either used fresh or cryopreserved at -140C. Culture conditions were generally each tested in triplicate wells.

Concerning this clonotype: The antigen it recognizes is unknown. The sample holds no much larger clone one base away, and base qualities are not on file.

Recombination joined TRBV27 with TRBJ2-5; the D gene identity is not certain. Sequencing was performed on CD4+ T cells from blood, cultured in vitro. This sequence was found in a human donor who had recovered from COVID-19. The sequenced DNA: TGTGCCAGCAGTTCCCGAGAGGAGACCCAGTACTTC. It is translated as CASSSREETQYF.